This TCR beta chain was sequenced for a study of blood T cell repertoires in COVID-19. Background on the study: Collection of acute and convalescent COVID-19 samples took place in the United States, Italy and Spain. Sources were T cells, B-cell-depleted T cells, or PBMCs; the material itself was cDNA or gDNA.

The repertoire was sequenced with immunoSEQ multiplex PCR; TCRdb's copy has only in-frame clones and lacks some. The sample yields some 100,000 clones, roughly 85% seen once. The source material was peripheral blood. The receptor was isolated from a woman in her seventies with active or convalescent COVID-19.

The DNA for the CDR3 is TGTGCCAGCACCCACCCGGTCGCAGCGGGGACACGGGATACGCAGTATTTT. Amino acids: CASTHPVAAGTRDTQYF. The gene calls are TRBV7-2 and TRBJ2-3; tentatively, D is TRBD2 (7 bases). Germline loops: CDR1 SGHTA, CDR2 FQGNSA. Trimming shortened V by 7 bases and J by 6 bases, and 26 bases separated the two germline ends. This CDR3 region has 17 residues.